This TCR beta chain was obtained from a study of blood T cells in healthy people across ages (dated by TCRdb to the mid-2010s). Notes on the research overall: Template switching captured roughly one uniquely barcoded TCR beta cDNA molecule per two T cells in model experiments. Using deep sequencing normalized with unique cDNA molecular identifiers, the study measured how TCR beta repertoire diversity changes with age. Four age groups were formed from the donors: young (average 16 years), middle-aged (just under 40), aged (roughly 59) and long-lived (less than 85). To avoid experimental bias, donors of different ages were spread randomly across the sequencing lanes. Using the same blood draw, the study looked at two additional independent replicas of 1 million unique cDNA reads for two donors, one aged 18 to 30 and the other aged 80 or older.

The CDR3 spans 14 residues, from the cysteine through the phenylalanine. Solely the CDR3 DNA is kept, with 42 bases framed from the first base. The junction carries 14 bases between V and J, which are trimmed by 6 bases and 2 bases respectively. Based on the germline V gene (reference sequence), the CDR1 and CDR2 sequences are DFQATT and SNEGSKA. Preparation of the library involved 5' RACE. The listed sequencing device is Illumina HiSeq 2500. A second PCR of 7 to 11 cycles was performed with a sample-barcoded 5' primer and a J-beta primer mix. Each TCR beta cDNA molecule received a unique molecular identifier from a template-switch 5' adaptor carrying 12 random nucleotides. Each sample yielded at least 2.5 million CDR3-containing paired-end reads. All of the RNA was converted into first-strand cDNA using the Mint cDNA synthesis kit, with a TRBC-specific oligonucleotide serving as the primer. All cDNA was treated with uracil-DNA glycosylase and then went through a first 18-cycle PCR with the universal primers M1SS and BC2_uni_R. On the study's bioinformatics: Normalization of each sample was performed by random selection of 1 million high-quality reads, each carrying a distinct molecular identifier. Instead of being binned into consensus sequences, reads that shared molecular identifiers were thrown out. CDR3 identification, clonotype clustering and error correction used MiTCR with a Q25 quality threshold and the strictest error-elimination algorithm. A nonparametric unseen species model with Euler transformation was used to estimate lower-bound total TCR beta diversity. TCRdb passed the public sequencing reads through fastp at Q25 and MiXCR, retaining productive beta sequences. A single entry per CDR3 protein holds the most common genes and DNA from its merged rows. The V and J calls here are based on TCRdb, not the publication. Here the sample has hundreds of thousands of distinct CDR3 sequences; 35% to 50% occur a single time. Roughly 30% of the sample is taken by the ten largest.

Study-wide findings and limitations: Conclusive comparison of naive and antigen-experienced compartments was prevented by the profiling of bulk unsorted PBMCs. Compared with the aged group, the long-lived group had more naive CD4+ T cells, fewer expanded clones and increased TCR diversity, a pattern suggesting age selection. There was a strong correlation between observed TCR beta diversity and the percentage of naive T cells measured by flow cytometry. Because the CMV infection status of the donors was unknown, age-related changes in expanded clonotypes may potentially have been confounded. Total diversity estimates from one million sequenced T cells were considered lower bounds and underestimates. Observed TCR beta diversity per million T cells fell roughly linearly with age, and a significant reduction was already apparent by age approximately 40.

Points on this clonotype: Its antigen remains undetermined. Per-nucleotide qualities are absent, and no much larger clonotype sits a single base away.

The roughly 39 donors, aged 6 to 90 years, were systemically healthy Caucasian individuals from Russia. Ten milliliters of peripheral blood were drawn from each donor into EDTA-treated Vacutainer tubes. PBMCs were isolated by Ficoll-Paque density-gradient centrifugation, with at least 7 million obtained per sample. Total RNA, at least 6 micrograms per sample, was extracted from PBMCs with Trizol reagent. Naive CD45RAhigh/CD27high T cell percentages were measured by flow cytometry on a PBMC aliquot from every donor. The source material was blood. The rearrangement joined TRBV20-1 to TRBJ1-5; TRBD1 is a weak D gene call, 6 bases matching. The source of this sequence is a man older than 75 in good health. The sequenced DNA is TGCAGTGCCGAAAAGGGGGGTGGCAATCAGCCCCAGCATTTT. This is translated as CSAEKGGGNQPQHF.